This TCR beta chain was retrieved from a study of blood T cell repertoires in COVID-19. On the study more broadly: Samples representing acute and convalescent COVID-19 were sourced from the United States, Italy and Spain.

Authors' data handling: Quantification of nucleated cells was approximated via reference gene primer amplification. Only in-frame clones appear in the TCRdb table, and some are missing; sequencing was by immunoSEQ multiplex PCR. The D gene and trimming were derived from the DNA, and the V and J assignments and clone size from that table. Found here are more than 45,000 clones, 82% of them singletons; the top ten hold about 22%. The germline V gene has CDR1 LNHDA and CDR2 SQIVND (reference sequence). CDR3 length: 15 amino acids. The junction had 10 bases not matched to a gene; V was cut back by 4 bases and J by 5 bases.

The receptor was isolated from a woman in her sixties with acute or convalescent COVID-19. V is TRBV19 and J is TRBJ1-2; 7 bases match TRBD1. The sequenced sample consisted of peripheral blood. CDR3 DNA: TGTGCCAGTAGTAGAAGGGACAGCTTCCCATATGGCTACACCTTC. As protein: CASSRRDSFPYGYTF.